The next 23 T cell receptor beta chains were all read from a single sample in a study of T cells in Graves' hyperthyroidism and ophthalmopathy. Regions amplified from RNA transcripts were the TCR beta CDR3 regions. Initially, a first-round RT-PCR of the TCR CDR3 employed the HTBI primer set. One entry per CDR3 protein, called by TCRdb with MiXCR from the multiplex PCR reads. The top ten clones hold about 40% of a sample with 200,000 to 250,000 distinct CDR3 sequences, about 24% of them seen once. Sequencing was done on a sample of blood. The receptors stem from a middle-aged woman with Graves' ophthalmopathy.

This clonotype was observed at least ten times. This chain links TRBV24-1 with TRBJ1-2, with D possibly TRBD1 on 5 matching bases. Per the germline V gene, CDR1 is KGHDR and CDR2 is SFDVKD. Trimming pared 5 bases from V and 2 bases from J, leaving 14 bases between. The CDR3 is 15 amino acids. The CDR3 DNA is TGTGCCACCAGTGGAGGGGCCGGAGTAAACTATGGCTACACCTTC. This translates into CATSGGAGVNYGYTF.

At least ten counts were recorded for this clonotype. In DNA, the CDR3 is TGTGCCAGCAGTTCCTTGGGGGGGCCCCAAGAGACCCAGTACTTC. Protein product: CASSSLGGPQETQYF. The chain combines TRBV27 with TRBJ2-5; perhaps TRBD2 as D (7 bases). This CDR3 has 15 residues. With 4 bases removed from V and 1 base from J, the gap between germline ends came to 13 bases. Per germline, CDR1 MNHEY and CDR2 SMNVEV (reference sequence).

As concerns this clonotype: At one end the junction does not follow the germline gene, possibly because of a read error. The chain joins TRBV12-3 or TRBV12-4 to TRBJ2-7, with a weak D call TRBD2 (5 bases). This CDR3 comprises 13 residues. The CDR3: CASRLGGLGEQYF. The DNA for the CDR3 is TGTGCCAGCCGTTTAGGTGGACTGGGGGAGCAGTACTTC.

This clonotype has ten or more counts. The chain uses TRBV28 and TRBJ1-5; TRBD1 aligns across 7 bases. This CDR3 is 14 amino acids long. Losses at the gene ends were 4 bases for V and 2 bases for J; bases not matched to a gene: 2. CDR1 and CDR2 from the germline V gene are MDHEN and SYDVKM. This CDR3 reads CASSSGQGNQPQHF. In DNA, the CDR3 is TGTGCCAGCAGTTCTGGACAGGGCAATCAGCCCCAGCATTTT.

This chain uses TRBV6-2 or TRBV6-3 with TRBJ1-2; the D gene is possibly TRBD1 (5 bases). V dropped 3 bases and J dropped 4 bases, with 12 bases sitting between them. Germline V CDR1 and CDR2: MNHEY, SVGEGT. The length of the CDR3 is 14 residues. CDR3 amino acids: CASSYSTGVYGYTF. Here the CDR3 DNA reads TGTGCCAGCAGTTATTCAACAGGAGTCTATGGCTACACCTTC.

This clonotype occurred many times. The V and J genes are TRBV12-3 or TRBV12-4 and TRBJ2-7, with no clear D. V lost 4 bases to trimming and J lost 7 bases, with 14 bases between them. This CDR3 has 13 amino acids. This CDR3 reads CASSSGPGREQYF. CDR3 DNA sequence: TGTGCCAGCAGTTCGGGCCCCGGACGGGAGCAGTACTTC.

In its sample, this clonotype was seen many times. The rearrangement uses TRBV7-2 and TRBJ1-5; D unresolved. The germline V and J ends were trimmed by 0 bases and 6 bases, with 6 bases remaining between them. Germline values: CDR1 SGHTA, CDR2 FQGNSA. The CDR3 is 13 amino acids. This CDR3 is CASSLASGQPQHF. In DNA, the CDR3 is TGTGCCAGCAGCTTAGCGTCGGGTCAGCCCCAGCATTTT.

Notes on this clonotype: At one boundary the junction diverges from the germline segment, which might be a read error. V and J are TRBV27 and TRBJ1-5; TRBD1 is a possible D gene (6 bases). The CDR3 totals 16 residues. Germline CDR1 MNHEY, CDR2 SMNVEV (reference sequence). As DNA, the CDR3 is TGTGCCAACAGTTTAGACGGGGGCGTTAGCAATCAGCCCCAGCATTTT. It translates to CANSLDGGVSNQPQHF.

In its sample, this clonotype was seen a few times. A much bigger clone sits one base away, suggesting this may be a read error. The final CDR3 position lacks the conserved phenylalanine or tryptophan, pointing to a likely read error. V is TRBV11-3 and J is TRBJ2-7, with TRBD1 matching 8 bases. With V trimmed by 5 bases and J by 3 bases, 9 bases remained unmatched. This CDR3 has 15 amino acids. Germline lookup yields CDR1 SGHNT and CDR2 YENEEA. This chain's CDR3 is CASSLRTGWNYEQYL. The CDR3, as DNA: TGTGCCAGCAGCCTAAGGACAGGGTGGAACTACGAGCAGTACCTC.

Regarding this clonotype: One base away lies a much larger clone, so this may be a sequencing read error. A read error is likely, as this CDR3 ends without the conserved phenylalanine or tryptophan. V usage is TRBV14 and J usage is TRBJ2-7, with 13 bases lining up with TRBD2. Per the germline V gene, CDR1 is SGHDN and CDR2 is FVKESK. Losses at the gene ends were 4 bases for V and 4 bases for J; bases not matched to a gene: 10. The CDR3 consists of 17 residues. Here the CDR3 reads CASSPPVGLAGAYEQYL. The DNA for the CDR3 is TGTGCCAGCAGCCCCCCGGTCGGACTAGCGGGAGCTTACGAGCAGTACTTA.

This clonotype appeared many times. This sequence joins TRBV19 and TRBJ1-2, with a possible D match to TRBD1 (5 bases). The length of the CDR3 is 18 residues. The germline V gene has CDR1 LNHDA and CDR2 SQIVND (reference sequence). Trimming pared 7 bases from V and 1 base from J, leaving 25 bases between. CDR3 nucleotides: TGTGCCAGTAACGCCGGGGTAGGGACCCACCTTTTTAACTATGGCTACACCTTC. Its translation is CASNAGVGTHLFNYGYTF.

This clonotype was observed a handful of times. The chain joins TRBV6-1 to TRBJ1-2, with TRBD1 matching 7 bases. The CDR3 runs to 14 residues. The junction had 10 bases not matched to a gene; V was cut back by 6 bases and J by 6 bases. Germline loops: CDR1 MNHNS, CDR2 SASEGT. DNA for the CDR3: TGTGCCAGCAGGACCGTAACAGGGGAGGATGGCTACACCTTC. Its protein is CASRTVTGEDGYTF.

The table lists this clonotype with many counts. This chain links TRBV6-1 with TRBJ1-5; D is ambiguous. V was clipped by 0 bases and J by 3 bases, with 9 bases between them. CDR1 is MNHNS, CDR2 SASEGT, per germline. This CDR3 is built from 15 residues. The CDR3 nucleotides are TGTGCCAGCAGTGAAGCGCAAGCGTACAATCAGCCCCAGCATTTT. Amino acid sequence: CASSEAQAYNQPQHF.

This clonotype was seen repeatedly, ten times or more. The chain is built from TRBV12-3 or TRBV12-4 and TRBJ2-7, with 14 bases matching TRBD2. The CDR3 is 16 amino acids. Trimming took 5 bases from V and 3 from J; bases not matched to a gene: 6. The CDR3 here is CASSGRGTSGSYEQYF. CDR3 nucleotide sequence: TGTGCCAGCAGTGGACGTGGGACTAGCGGGAGCTACGAGCAGTACTTC.

This chain links TRBV24-1 with TRBJ1-1; D not resolved. The germline gives CDR1 KGHDR, CDR2 SFDVKD. The germline V and J ends were trimmed by 6 bases and 1 base, with 8 bases remaining between them. This CDR3 has 13 amino acids. CDR3 sequence: CATSRSGNTEAFF. The CDR3 nucleotides read TGTGCCACCAGTCGATCAGGGAACACTGAAGCTTTCTTT.

This clonotype has a single count. V usage is TRBV7-2 and J usage is TRBJ1-2; D may be TRBD1 (5 bases). Germline assignment: CDR1 SGHTA and CDR2 FQGNSA. This CDR3 has 12 residues. The germline V and J ends were trimmed by 5 bases and 6 bases, with 10 bases remaining between them. The CDR3, as DNA: TGTGCCAGCAGCCCAGAGACAGATGGCTACACCTTC. Protein: CASSPETDGYTF.

This clonotype showed up many times. CDR3 sequence (DNA): TGTGCCAGCAGCGCCGCACCGGGACAGGGGGGCTATGGCTACACCTTC. Residues: CASSAAPGQGGYGYTF. This sequence joins TRBV28 and TRBJ1-2; 11 positions agree with TRBD1. Trimming took 6 bases from V and 4 from J; bases not matched to a gene: 10. Germline CDR1 reads MDHEN; CDR2 reads SYDVKM. There are 16 residues in the CDR3.

At least ten counts were recorded for this clonotype. This chain joins TRBV29-1 and TRBJ2-7, with D tentatively TRBD1 (6 bases). V was cut by 0 bases and J by 5 bases, with 11 bases left in between. The CDR3 has 13 amino acids. Germline CDR1 is SQVTM and CDR2 is ANQGSEA. CDR3 sequence: CSVEEGRGDEQYF. CDR3 sequence (DNA): TGCAGCGTTGAAGAAGGCAGGGGCGACGAGCAGTACTTC.

The chain uses TRBV6-1 and TRBJ1-1; D gene uncertain. Per germline, CDR1 MNHNS and CDR2 SASEGT. The ends were cut back, 10 bases at V and 1 base at J, with 10 bases in the middle. The length of the CDR3 is 12 residues. CDR3 nucleotide sequence: TGTGCCACCGGTCAGACGAACACTGAAGCTTTCTTT. It encodes CATGQTNTEAFF.

The chain recombines TRBV20-1 with TRBJ2-7; 9 nucleotides align to TRBD1. Germline CDR1 is DFQATT and CDR2 is SNEGSKA (reference sequence). V gave up 5 bases and J gave up 4 bases; unmatched junction bases: 12. The CDR3 length is 15 residues. CDR3 in amino acids: CSASNPGQGSYEQYF. Written as DNA, the CDR3 is TGCAGTGCTTCAAACCCTGGACAGGGGTCGTACGAGCAGTACTTC.

This chain links TRBV6-2 or TRBV6-3 with TRBJ2-2, with 10 bases aligning to TRBD1. This CDR3 spans 14 amino acids. Germline CDR1 MNHEY, CDR2 SVGEGT. V lost 7 bases to trimming and J lost 7 bases; unmatched junction nucleotides: 6. The DNA of the CDR3 is TGTGCCAGCACCGGGACAGGGGAAGACGGGGAGCTGTTTTTT. Residues: CASTGTGEDGELFF.

V usage is TRBV6-4 and J usage is TRBJ2-7, with 9 bases lining up with TRBD2. Germline V gene sequence: CDR1 MRHNA, CDR2 SNTAGT. CDR3 size: 17 residues. With 6 bases clipped from V and 3 bases from J, the junction kept 15 bases outside the gene matches. CDR3 sequence (DNA): TGTGCCAGCAGGGACCCCTCCGTTGGTAGCGGGAGCTACGAGCAGTACTTC. Protein product: CASRDPSVGSGSYEQYF.

The genes are TRBV19 and TRBJ2-7, with 12 bases identical to TRBD2. The V gene end was trimmed by 6 bases and the J gene end by 3 bases; junction bases not matched to a gene: 6. The CDR3 is 15 amino acids. Germline assignment: CDR1 LNHDA and CDR2 SQIVND (reference sequence). The CDR3 loop reads CASSASGRARYEQYF. The CDR3, as DNA: TGTGCCAGTAGCGCTAGCGGGAGGGCCCGCTACGAGCAGTACTTC.